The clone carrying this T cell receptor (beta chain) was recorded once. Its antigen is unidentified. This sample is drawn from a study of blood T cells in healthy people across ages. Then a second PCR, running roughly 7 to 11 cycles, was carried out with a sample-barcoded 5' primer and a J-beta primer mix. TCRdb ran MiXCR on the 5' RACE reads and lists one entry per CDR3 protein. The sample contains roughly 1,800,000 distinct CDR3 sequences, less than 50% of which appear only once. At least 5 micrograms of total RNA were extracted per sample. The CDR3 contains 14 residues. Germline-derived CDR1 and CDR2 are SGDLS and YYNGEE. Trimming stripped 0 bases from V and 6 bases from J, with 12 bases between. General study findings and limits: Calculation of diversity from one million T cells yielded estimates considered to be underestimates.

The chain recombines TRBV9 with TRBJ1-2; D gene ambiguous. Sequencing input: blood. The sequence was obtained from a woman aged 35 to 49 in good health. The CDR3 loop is CASSVATVSNGYTF. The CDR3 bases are TGTGCCAGCAGCGTAGCCACTGTATCGAATGGCTACACCTTC.